Listed here are 16 T cell receptor beta chains from one sample, sequenced in a study of Tregs in tolerant kidney transplant recipients. Recipients received nonmyeloablative bone marrow transplants from related graft donors, with transient mixed chimerism. Repertoires were generated with immunoSEQ multiplex PCR, while TCRdb's copy carries only in-frame clones and drops some. This sample's clone table lists 25,000 to 40,000 clones. The sample consisted of CD4+ T cells from blood (PBMCs), taken 24 months after the transplant. Source of these receptors: a human patient who received a combined kidney and bone marrow transplant. The graft donor may have given rise to some T cells.

On this clone itself: The read halts 3 residues ahead of the CDR3 end, with the missing end drawn from the germline J gene. This chain links TRBV5-1 with TRBJ2-2, with D perhaps TRBD1 (5 bases). Germline loops: CDR1 SGHRS, CDR2 YFSETQ. V lost 0 bases to trimming and J lost 2 bases, with 5 bases between them. The CDR3 covers 14 residues. CDR3 residues: CASSLGGNTGELFF. The covered CDR3 bases are TGCGCCAGCAGCTTGGGGGGCAACACCGGGGAG.

A note on this clone: Sequencing ends 3 residues short of the CDR3 end; the germline J gene provides the rest. The chain joins TRBV7-3 to TRBJ1-1; 10 bases are a match to TRBD1. This CDR3 is built from 13 residues. With 6 bases clipped from V and 7 bases from J, the junction kept 5 bases outside the gene matches. Germline V CDR1 and CDR2: SGHTA, FQGTGA. This chain's CDR3 is CASSRDRGNEAFF. Incomplete CDR3 DNA: TGTGCCAGCAGTCGGGACAGGGGTAATGAA.

Worth noting for this clone: The CDR3 end is not reached by the read, which stops 3 residues before it; the germline J gene fills it in. V is TRBV18 and J is TRBJ2-1; the D is unclear. The CDR3 totals 15 residues. Trimming took 1 base from V and 2 from J, leaving 9 bases between them. CDR1 KGHSH and CDR2 LQKENI come from the germline V gene. Incomplete CDR3 DNA: TGTGCCAGCTCACCACAGGTTGGTACCTACAATGAG. Translation gives CASSPQVGTYNE. The whole CDR3 sequence is CASSPQVGTYNEQFF. Complete variable domain (other parts from reference TRBV18 and TRBJ2-1): NAGVMQNPRHLVRRRGQEARLRCSPMKGHSHVYWYRQLPEEGLKFMVYLQKENIIDESGMPKERFSAEFPKEGPSILRIQQVVRGDSAAYFCASSPQVGTYNEQFFGPGTRLTVL.

Comment on this clone: The CDR3 goes on 3 residues after the read ends, and that part is filled in from the germline J gene. J is TRBJ2-1 and V is TRBV5-1; possibly TRBD1 for D (6 bases). V lost 4 bases and J lost 4, with 9 bases in between. The CDR3 consists of 13 residues. CDR1 SGHRS and CDR2 YFSETQ come from the germline V gene. The CDR3 reads CASSPGQYNEQFF. Incomplete CDR3 DNA: TGCGCCAGCAGCCCCGGACAGTACAATGAG.

A note on this clone: Coverage ceases 3 residues before the CDR3 finishes, and the germline J gene fills in the end. The chain combines TRBV18 with TRBJ2-6; D gene ambiguous. The CDR3 extends over 16 amino acids. V was clipped by 1 base and J by 0 bases, with 7 bases between them. Germline V gives CDR1 KGHSH, CDR2 LQKENI. CDR3 sequence reads: CASSPQGYSGANVLTF. The covered CDR3 bases are TGTGCCAGCTCACCACAGGGCTACTCTGGGGCCAACGTC.

As regards this clone: The observed sequence ends 3 residues before the CDR3 terminus, with the missing tail filled in from the germline J gene. This chain joins TRBV7-9 and TRBJ2-3; 8 nucleotides line up with TRBD1. The CDR3 extends over 15 amino acids. Germline-derived CDR1 and CDR2 are SEHNR and FQNEAQ (reference sequence). V gave up 5 bases and J gave up 5 bases; unmatched junction bases: 9. CDR3 amino acids: CASSPRTGSLDTQYF. Partial CDR3 DNA: TGTGCCAGCAGCCCCCGGACAGGGAGCCTAGATACG.

Partial CDR3 DNA: TGCGCCAGCAGGACTAGTGCTTACCAAGAGACC. Translation gives CASRTSAYQET. The CDR3 in its entirety is CASRTSAYQETQYF. V is TRBV5-1 and J is TRBJ2-5; maybe TRBD2 (6 bases). Read coverage stops 3 residues before the CDR3 terminus; the germline J gene supplies the remainder. Trimming removed 5 bases from V and 0 bases from J, with 11 bases in between. The length of the CDR3 is 14 residues. Germline CDR1 SGHRS, CDR2 YFSETQ.

About this clone itself: A junction boundary mismatches the germline segment, possibly from a read error. The CDR3 end is not reached by the read, which stops 3 residues before it; the germline J gene fills it in. Distinct nucleotide sequences in the sample also encode this CDR3. V is TRBV7-2 and J is TRBJ1-2, with 7 nucleotides matching TRBD1. Germline V gives CDR1 SGHTA, CDR2 FQGNSA. The CDR3 extends over 12 amino acids. The CDR3 here is CASSFDRDGYTF. The CDR3 bases that were read are TGTGCTAGCAGCTTTGACAGGGATGGC.

Note on this clone: The read is 3 residues too short to cover the CDR3 end, so that end is filled in from the germline J gene. The chain joins TRBV7-3 to TRBJ2-6, with TRBD2 as a possible D gene (5 bases). Germline V gives CDR1 SGHTA, CDR2 FQGTGA. With 5 bases removed from V and 0 bases from J, the gap between germline ends came to 14 bases. The CDR3 consists of 17 residues. The DNA read from the CDR3 is TGTGCCAGCAGCCCCCGGGGAGCCAACTCTGGGGCCAACGTC. Translation: CASSPRGANSGANV. The full CDR3 reads CASSPRGANSGANVLTF. Full variable domain (remainder filled in from reference TRBV7-3 and TRBJ2-6): GAGVSQTPSNKVTEKGKYVELRCDPISGHTALYWYRQSLGQGPEFLIYFQGTGAADDSGLPNDRFFAVRPEGSVSTLKIQRTERGDSAVYLCASSPRGANSGANVLTFGAGSRLTVL.

Comments on this clone: The read terminates 3 residues ahead of where the CDR3 ends, so the germline J gene completes it. The V and J genes are TRBV7-3 and TRBJ2-1; D possibly corresponds to TRBD1 (6 bases). This CDR3 is 15 amino acids long. The ends were cut back, 5 bases at V and 4 bases at J, with 15 bases in the middle. In germline, CDR1 is SGHTA, CDR2 FQGTGA. CDR3: CASSPGQGGYNEQFF. CDR3 bases read: TGTGCCAGCAGCCCGGGACAAGGGGGATACAATGAG.

On this clone: The read ends 3 residues before the CDR3 terminus; that terminus is restored from the germline J gene. This chain links TRBV6-2 or TRBV6-3 with TRBJ1-1; tentative D call: TRBD1 (6 bases). CDR3 length equals 17 residues. Germline V gives CDR1 MNHEY, CDR2 SVGEGT. Trimming stripped 8 bases from V and 0 bases from J, with 22 bases between. CDR3 amino acids: CASRSATGRSVNTEAFF. Partial CDR3 DNA: TGTGCCAGCCGCTCCGCTACAGGGAGATCGGTGAACACTGAA.

As for this clone: Coverage ceases 3 residues before the CDR3 finishes, and the germline J gene fills in the end. The chain has TRBV19 and TRBJ2-7, with TRBD2 as a possible D gene (6 bases). V was trimmed by 2 bases and J by 5 bases, leaving 25 bases between them. Germline assignment: CDR1 LNHDA and CDR2 SQIVND (reference sequence). CDR3 length: 18 residues. The CDR3 protein is CASSILRGAPRQIHEQYF. The covered CDR3 bases are TGTGCCAGTAGTATATTGCGGGGAGCACCCCGGCAGATCCACGAG.

Worth noting for this clone: Read coverage stops 3 residues before the CDR3 terminus; the germline J gene supplies the remainder. The chain links TRBV6-2 or TRBV6-3 to TRBJ2-5, with TRBD2 matching over 12 bases. Germline CDR1 reads MNHEY; CDR2 reads SVGEGT. This CDR3 comprises 15 residues. V lost 8 bases to trimming and J lost 0 bases; unmatched junction nucleotides: 4. CDR3 sequence reads: CASVGLAGYQETQYF. Partial CDR3 DNA: TGTGCCAGCGTTGGACTAGCGGGGTACCAAGAGACC.

Note on this clone: The CDR3 goes on 3 residues after the read ends, and that part is filled in from the germline J gene. The V and J genes are TRBV5-1 and TRBJ1-1, with D unclear. The CDR3 sequence is 14 residues long. Germline-derived CDR1 and CDR2 are SGHRS and YFSETQ. V dropped 4 bases and J dropped 1 base, with 11 bases sitting between them. The CDR3: CASSLQLPNTEAFF. The part of the CDR3 DNA that was read is TGCGCCAGCAGCCTACAGCTCCCGAACACTGAA.

Remarks on this clone: The sequence runs out 3 residues before the end of the CDR3; the remainder is reconstructed from the germline J gene. This rearrangement joins TRBV13 to TRBJ2-5, with TRBD2 matching over 14 bases. The germline gives CDR1 PRHDT, CDR2 FYEKMQ (reference sequence). The CDR3 runs 15 residues. With 5 bases clipped from V and 5 bases from J, the junction kept 4 bases outside the gene matches. CDR3 region: CASSPRLAGGETQYF. The CDR3 DNA, read in part, is TGTGCCAGCAGCCCCCGACTAGCGGGAGGGGAGACC. Looking up the rest from reference TRBV13 and TRBJ2-5 gives the full variable domain: AAGVIQSPRHLIKEKRETATLKCYPIPRHDTVYWYQQGPGQDPQFLISFYEKMQSDKGSIPDRFSAQQFSDYHSELNMSSLELGDSALYFCASSPRLAGGETQYFGPGTRLLVL.

Comments on this clone: The CDR3 end falls 3 residues outside the read, so it is completed with the germline J gene. The rearrangement links TRBV6-4 to TRBJ2-2, with D possibly being TRBD2 (5 bases). Trimming pared 7 bases from V and 2 bases from J, leaving 11 bases between. CDR1 MRHNA and CDR2 SNTAGT come from the germline V gene. The CDR3 contains 14 residues. The part of the CDR3 DNA that was read is TGTGCCAGCAAGGCGGGTCTCAACACCGGGGAG. This sequence encodes CASKAGLNTGE. The entire CDR3 protein reads CASKAGLNTGELFF.